Listed below are T cell receptor beta chains from one sample, sequenced in a study of radiotherapy plus CTLA-4 blockade in lung cancer. Method: immunoSEQ multiplex PCR; TCRdb's copy keeps in-frame clones and lacks some. Found here are 85,000 to 90,000 clones, roughly 78% of them singletons; the top ten hold over 13%. This specimen consisted of peripheral blood, obtained from a patient treated with radiotherapy plus ipilimumab. Receptors originate from a human donor with non-small cell lung cancer that progressed on radiotherapy plus ipilimumab. Each CDR3 is given with its conserved first and last residue. A D gene is named only where the DNA matches it firmly. Where a row states a size, it is once, few, many or the class of an expanded clone; other rows omit it.

V: TRBV19
J: TRBJ1-1
size: -
D: -
DNA: TGTGCCAGTAGTTCGACCGACATATTTGAAGCTTTCTTT
CDR3: CASSSTDIFEAFF

V: TRBV29-1
J: TRBJ1-5
size: -
D: -
DNA: TGCAGCGTTGCCGCGACAGTCAATCAGCCCCAGCATTTT
CDR3: CSVAATVNQPQHF

V: TRBV7-3
J: TRBJ2-1
size: -
D: TRBD2
DNA: TGTGCCAGCAGCTCCCGGACTAGCCCCTCGGCTGAGCAGTTCTTC
CDR3: CASSSRTSPSAEQFF

V: TRBV19
J: TRBJ1-6
size: few
D: -
DNA: TGTGCCAGTAGTATCTACAGTTACTCCTATAATTCACCCCTCCACTTT
CDR3: CASSIYSYSYNSPLHF

V: TRBV27
J: TRBJ1-2
size: few
D: -
DNA: TGTGCCAGCAGTCCCTCCCTGGCAGGGTGGGACTATGGCTACACCTTC
CDR3: CASSPSLAGWDYGYTF

V: TRBV28
J: TRBJ1-1
size: -
D: -
DNA: TGTGCCAGCAGTTCGGGGGCGGTGAGCACTGAAGCTTTCTTT
CDR3: CASSSGAVSTEAFF

V: TRBV5-4
J: TRBJ1-1
size: -
D: -
DNA: TGTGCCAGCAGCCCACAGGGTCCCCTCACTGAAGCTTTCTTT
CDR3: CASSPQGPLTEAFF

V: TRBV29-1
J: TRBJ1-2
size: -
D: TRBD1
DNA: TGCAGCTGCGGACAGGGGAACTATGGCTACACCTTC
CDR3: CSCGQGNYGYTF

V: TRBV27
J: TRBJ2-7
size: few
D: -
DNA: TGTGCCAGCAGTTACGCGAACGAGCAGTACTTC
CDR3: CASSYANEQYF

V: TRBV28
J: TRBJ2-7
size: -
D: TRBD2
DNA: TGTGCCAGCAGCCCTCGCCTTGGCGGGGGGTCCTACGAGCAGTACTTC
CDR3: CASSPRLGGGSYEQYF

V: TRBV28
J: TRBJ1-1
size: once
D: -
DNA: TGTGCCAGCAGTTTAGTTGACACTGAAGCTTTCTTT
CDR3: CASSLVDTEAFF

V: TRBV7-3
J: TRBJ2-3
size: once
D: -
DNA: TGTGCCAGCAGCTTAACTGGGCAGGGTGGGACAGATACGCAGTATTTT
CDR3: CASSLTGQGGTDTQYF

V: TRBV28
J: TRBJ2-7
size: -
D: -
DNA: TGTGCCAGCAGTCTGCCTAGCGTCCCCTACGAGCAGTACTTC
CDR3: CASSLPSVPYEQYF